Below are 19 T cell receptor beta chains sequenced from a single sample in a study of T cell repertoires in cytomegalovirus infection. TCRdb itself ran the reads through MiXCR, one entry per CDR3 protein. The sample lists 150,000 to 200,000 distinct CDR3 sequences, roughly 18% occurring once. Sequencing was carried out using CD8+ T cells from PBMCs. These receptors originate from a human donor in good health (CMV status not recorded). Some clones in this sample may be carry-over from other donors' samples.

In its sample, this clonotype was seen a few times. The J gene is TRBJ2-1, the V gene TRBV11-2; D may be TRBD1 (5 bases). Looked up from germline, CDR1 is SGHAT and CDR2 is FQNNGV. CDR3 length: 13 amino acids. Trimming pared 5 bases from V and 2 bases from J, leaving 7 bases between. The CDR3 protein is CASSPRAYNEQFF. CDR3 in DNA: TGTGCCAGCAGCCCCAGGGCCTACAATGAGCAGTTCTTC.

This clonotype was recorded many times. The chain uses TRBV29-1 and TRBJ2-1; D is perhaps TRBD2 (5 bases). Germline V gene sequence: CDR1 SQVTM, CDR2 ANQGSEA. The CDR3 sequence is 15 residues long. V shed 2 bases and J shed 6 bases, with 17 bases lying between them. This CDR3 is CSVEYRSGPLNEQFF. Written as DNA, the CDR3 is TGCAGCGTTGAATATAGGAGCGGCCCCCTCAATGAGCAGTTCTTC.

The rearrangement uses TRBV20-1 and TRBJ2-4, with no clear D. The CDR3 is made up of 12 amino acids. Germline CDR1 and CDR2: DFQATT and SNEGSKA (reference sequence). The CDR3 nucleotides read TGCTCGGTCTACGTAGCCAAAAACATTCAGTACTTC. It yields the protein CSVYVAKNIQYF.

This chain uses TRBV18 with TRBJ2-1; TRBD2 matches 10 bases. Germline trimming cut 2 bases from V and 2 bases from J; bases unmatched to any gene: 12. CDR3 length: 19 amino acids. The V gene's germline CDR1 is KGHSH and CDR2 LQKENI. The CDR3 nucleotides are TGTGCCAGCTCACCAGGTAGCGGGAGGCAGTCCAGGCCCTACAATGAGCAGTTCTTC. Its protein is CASSPGSGRQSRPYNEQFF.

A few counts support this clonotype. V and J are TRBV29-1 and TRBJ1-4; D is undetermined. Germline V gene data show CDR1 as SQVTM and CDR2 as ANQGSEA. The CDR3 spans 11 residues. V was shortened by 5 bases and J by 8 bases, with 9 bases between the two germline ends. The CDR3 is CSVLLREKLFF. The CDR3 nucleotides are TGCAGCGTTCTTCTAAGGGAAAAACTGTTTTTT.

This clonotype was seen more than once but under ten times. The rearrangement uses TRBV7-2 and TRBJ2-1, with TRBD2 matching over 13 bases. With V trimmed by 4 bases and J by 4 bases, 19 bases remained unmatched. Germline loops: CDR1 SGHTA, CDR2 FQGNSA. The CDR3 totals 21 residues. CDR3 sequence reads: CASSWPPAEETSGGDYNEQFF. Here the CDR3 DNA reads TGTGCCAGCAGCTGGCCTCCGGCAGAAGAAACTAGCGGGGGGGATTACAATGAGCAGTTCTTC.

V is TRBV9 and J is TRBJ2-7; 9 bases agree with TRBD2. This CDR3 has 16 residues. The germline CDR1 and CDR2 sequences are SGDLS and YYNGEE. The V and J ends lost 0 bases and 2 bases, in that order; junction bases with no gene match: 6. CDR3 nucleotides: TGTGCCAGCAGCGTAGGCGCCGGGACTAGCACCTACGAGCAGTACTTC. It encodes CASSVGAGTSTYEQYF.

This clonotype has only a few counts. V usage is TRBV7-2 and J usage is TRBJ1-2; 10 bases fit TRBD1. Germline V gene sequence: CDR1 SGHTA, CDR2 FQGNSA. The CDR3 runs to 15 residues. V was clipped by 6 bases and J by 8 bases; unmatched bases: 12. In nucleotides, the CDR3 is TGTGCCAGCAGGTTGAACGGACAGGGGGGTTACGGCTACACCTTC. Translation: CASRLNGQGGYGYTF.

This clonotype was detected only a few times. The V and J genes are TRBV28 and TRBJ2-7, with TRBD1 as a possible D gene (5 bases). From germline, CDR1 is MDHEN and CDR2 SYDVKM. The CDR3 has 14 amino acids. The V and J ends lost 2 bases and 5 bases respectively, with 13 bases between them. The CDR3: CASSLSGRVHEQYF. CDR3 nucleotides: TGTGCCAGCAGTTTAAGTGGCAGGGTCCACGAGCAGTACTTC.

This clonotype has only a few counts. J is TRBJ2-1 and V is TRBV7-6, with TRBD2 matching 8 bases. Germline-derived CDR1 and CDR2 are SGHVS and FNYEAQ. V lost 3 bases and J lost 5; bases outside the gene matches: 6. The CDR3 has 15 residues. The CDR3 loop is CASSFRLAGNNEQFF. The DNA for the CDR3 is TGTGCCAGCAGCTTTCGGCTAGCGGGCAACAATGAGCAGTTCTTC.

The chain uses TRBV20-1 and TRBJ2-7; 12 nucleotides agree with TRBD2. The V segment lost 6 bases and the J segment 7 bases; nucleotides outside the gene matches: 7. The CDR3 runs 13 residues. Germline lookup yields CDR1 DFQATT and CDR2 SNEGSKA (reference sequence). The CDR3 DNA reads as TGCAGTGCCCTGACTAGCGGGGGAGAGGAGCAGTACTTC. Translation gives CSALTSGGEEQYF.

The genes are TRBV6-2 or TRBV6-3 and TRBJ2-7; D is tentatively TRBD1 or TRBD2 (5 bases each). In germline, CDR1 is MNHEY, CDR2 SVGEGT. With 2 bases removed from V and 0 bases from J, the gap between germline ends came to 8 bases. The CDR3 has 14 amino acids. DNA of the CDR3: TGTGCCAGCAGTTACGCCGGGACCTCCTACGAGCAGTACTTC. It encodes CASSYAGTSYEQYF.

The chain joins TRBV7-9 to TRBJ2-1, with no clear D. Germline V gene lookup returns CDR1 SEHNR and CDR2 FQNEAQ (reference sequence). The CDR3 totals 15 residues. Trimming removed 3 bases at V and 6 bases at J, with 15 bases between. In nucleotides, the CDR3 is TGTGCCAGCAGCTTCTGGGCAAGGAACAGCAATGAGCAGTTCTTC. Residues: CASSFWARNSNEQFF.

A few counts support this clonotype. This chain joins TRBV4-3 and TRBJ2-7; 8 bases match TRBD1. The germline CDR1 and CDR2 sequences are LGHNA and YSLEER. The CDR3 totals 14 residues. The V segment lost 6 bases and the J segment 4 bases; nucleotides outside the gene matches: 8. CDR3 amino acids: CASSTGTGAYEQYF. The CDR3 DNA reads TGCGCCAGCAGTACCGGGACAGGAGCGTACGAGCAGTACTTC.

This chain links TRBV7-2 with TRBJ2-1; TRBD2 matches at 11 bases. The ends lost 4 bases at V and 6 bases at J; junction bases unmatched: 5. Germline values: CDR1 SGHTA, CDR2 FQGNSA. The CDR3 has 15 amino acids. CDR3 bases: TGTGCCAGCAGCTCACTAGCGGGAGCTCTCAATGAGCAGTTCTTC. This encodes CASSSLAGALNEQFF.

The V call is TRBV15, the J call TRBJ2-7, with 7 bases identical to TRBD2. The CDR3 extends over 17 amino acids. Looked up from germline, CDR1 is LNHNV and CDR2 is YYDKDF (reference sequence). V lost 0 bases and J lost 0; bases outside the gene matches: 8. The CDR3 loop is CATSRDPLAPRSYEQYF. CDR3 in DNA: TGTGCCACCAGCAGAGATCCACTAGCGCCCCGCTCCTACGAGCAGTACTTC.

This clonotype was seen a few times. The chain couples TRBV29-1 to TRBJ1-5, with D possibly matching TRBD1 (5 bases). CDR1 is SQVTM, CDR2 ANQGSEA, per germline. This CDR3 is 14 amino acids long. CDR3 in DNA: TGCAGTGTCTGGGGGGGGTCCTCTAATCAGCCCCAGCATTTT. It encodes CSVWGGSSNQPQHF.

In its sample, this clonotype was seen a few times. This sequence joins TRBV29-1 and TRBJ1-2; 11 bases fit TRBD1. The germline V gene has CDR1 SQVTM and CDR2 ANQGSEA. V was clipped by 0 bases and J by 5 bases; unmatched bases: 8. The CDR3 consists of 16 residues. CDR3 nucleotide sequence: TGCAGCGTTGAAGATCTGGGACAGGGGGAAATTTATGGCTACACCTTC. It codes for CSVEDLGQGEIYGYTF.

There are a few counts of this clonotype. The V gene is TRBV10-3, the J gene TRBJ2-7, with D possibly being TRBD2 (5 bases). The V gene lost 5 bases and the J gene lost 0 bases, with 20 bases spanning the gap. CDR1 is ENHRY, CDR2 SYGVKD, per germline. CDR3 length: 17 residues. The CDR3 here is CAISTRDRGRGSYEQYF. CDR3 bases: TGTGCCATCAGTACCCGGGATCGCGGACGAGGCTCCTACGAGCAGTACTTC.